This is a list of T cell receptor beta chains from one sample in a study of OX40 agonist ivuxolimab in advanced cancers. The method was immunoSEQ multiplex PCR; TCRdb's version includes in-frame clones alone and lacks a portion of them. The profile shows about 120,000 clones, 75% to 90% of them singletons. The starting material was CD4+ or CD8+ T cells sorted from blood, obtained in a trial of the OX40 agonist ivuxolimab. These receptors originate from an adult with an advanced solid tumor such as melanoma, head and neck, liver or kidney cancer. The CDR3 runs from the conserved cysteine through the conserved F or W. A D gene is named only where the DNA matches it firmly. Not all rows give a size; the values are once, few, many and, for expanded clones, a class.

d_gene | j_gene | abundance | v_gene | CDR3nt | CDR3aa
. | TRBJ2-6 | . | TRBV27 | TGTGCCAGCAGTGGACAGAACTCTGGGGCCAACGTCCTGACTTTC | CASSGQNSGANVLTF
TRBD2 | TRBJ2-5 | once | TRBV4-3 | TGCGCCAGCAGCCAAGTTGGGACTAGCGGGCAAGAGACCCAGTACTTC | CASSQVGTSGQETQYF
. | TRBJ2-3 | . | TRBV7-2 | TGTGCCAGCAGCTTAGTGATAGCGAGCACAGATACGCAGTATTTT | CASSLVIASTDTQYF
. | TRBJ1-2 | few | TRBV7-2 | TGTGCCAGCAGCGCCCGGGACGTCGCTCGTGGCTACACCTTC | CASSARDVARGYTF
. | TRBJ2-3 | once | TRBV2 | TGTGCCAGCAAAAGAACGACAGGAACCGTACAGCCCTACACAGATACGCAGTATTTT | CASKRTTGTVQPYTDTQYF
TRBD1 | TRBJ2-2 | . | TRBV5-4 | TGTGCCAGCAGCCTGGGACAGGGGGCGCTGAACACCGGGGAGCTGTTTTTT | CASSLGQGALNTGELFF
. | TRBJ2-1 | . | TRBV7-9 | TGTGCCAGCAGCTTAGCAGGGGCAAGTAGTGAGCAGTTCTTC | CASSLAGASSEQFF
TRBD1 | TRBJ2-1 | . | TRBV30 | TGTGCCTGGAACAGGGGATCGGACAATGAGCAGTTCTTC | CAWNRGSDNEQFF
TRBD2 | TRBJ2-1 | . | TRBV7-2 | TGTGCCAGCGGCTTACTAGCGGGGACCTACAATGAGCAGTTCTTC | CASGLLAGTYNEQFF
TRBD1 | TRBJ2-7 | . | TRBV19 | TGTGCCAGCGAAGACAGGGCCCACGAGCAGTACTTC | CASEDRAHEQYF
. | TRBJ2-5 | . | TRBV2 | TGTGCCAGCAGGGTTCGGTCGGACCAAGAGACCCAGTACTTC | CASRVRSDQETQYF
TRBD2 | TRBJ2-3 | . | TRBV2 | TGTGCCAGCAGGTGGAGCGGGGGGGCAGATACGCAGTATTTT | CASRWSGGADTQYF
. | TRBJ2-3 | once | TRBV7-2 | TGTGCCAGCAGCTTAGACCCCCCCCGGGGACTTAAGGCAGATACGCAGTATTTT | CASSLDPPRGLKADTQYF
. | TRBJ2-5 | . | TRBV14 | TGTGCCAGCAGCCAATTAGCAGGGGTAACCCAGTACTTC | CASSQLAGVTQYF
. | TRBJ2-2 | . | TRBV2 | TGTGCCAGCAGTAGTGGGCTTGCCGGGGAGCTGTTTTTT | CASSSGLAGELFF
. | TRBJ1-2 | . | TRBV28 | TGTGCCAGCAGTTTAACAGGGTATGGCTACACCTTC | CASSLTGYGYTF
. | TRBJ2-7 | . | TRBV19 | TGTGCCAGTAGGGCAGGAGGGTACTCCTACGAGCAGTACTTC | CASRAGGYSYEQYF
. | TRBJ2-5 | . | TRBV7-2 | TGTGCCAGCAGCTTAGTAGGAGAGACCCAGTACTTC | CASSLVGETQYF
. | TRBJ1-5 | . | TRBV6-5 | TGTGCCAGCAGTTACAGGACGTCCGATAGCAATCAGCCCCAGCATTTT | CASSYRTSDSNQPQHF
. | TRBJ2-7 | . | TRBV7-9 | TGTGCCAGCAGCTCTATCGGGACCGGCGAGCAGTACTTC | CASSSIGTGEQYF
TRBD1 | TRBJ2-5 | once | TRBV28 | TGTGCCAGCAGTCTAGGGGGCGCGGGTAAGACCCAGTACTTC | CASSLGGAGKTQYF
. | TRBJ2-3 | . | TRBV5-1 | TGCGCCAGCAGCATCCGGGGGTCTTGGACAGATACGCAGTATTTT | CASSIRGSWTDTQYF
. | TRBJ1-3 | . | TRBV6-1 | TGTGCCAGCATGATACCCCGGGTGTCTGGAAACACCATATATTTT | CASMIPRVSGNTIYF
TRBD1 | TRBJ1-2 | . | TRBV6-6 | TGTGCCAGCAGTGGAGGGGACAGATCGGTCTATGGCTACACCTTC | CASSGGDRSVYGYTF
. | TRBJ1-5 | once | TRBV15 | TGTGCCACCAGCAGCGCGTCGGGAAATCAGCCCCAGCATTTT | CATSSASGNQPQHF